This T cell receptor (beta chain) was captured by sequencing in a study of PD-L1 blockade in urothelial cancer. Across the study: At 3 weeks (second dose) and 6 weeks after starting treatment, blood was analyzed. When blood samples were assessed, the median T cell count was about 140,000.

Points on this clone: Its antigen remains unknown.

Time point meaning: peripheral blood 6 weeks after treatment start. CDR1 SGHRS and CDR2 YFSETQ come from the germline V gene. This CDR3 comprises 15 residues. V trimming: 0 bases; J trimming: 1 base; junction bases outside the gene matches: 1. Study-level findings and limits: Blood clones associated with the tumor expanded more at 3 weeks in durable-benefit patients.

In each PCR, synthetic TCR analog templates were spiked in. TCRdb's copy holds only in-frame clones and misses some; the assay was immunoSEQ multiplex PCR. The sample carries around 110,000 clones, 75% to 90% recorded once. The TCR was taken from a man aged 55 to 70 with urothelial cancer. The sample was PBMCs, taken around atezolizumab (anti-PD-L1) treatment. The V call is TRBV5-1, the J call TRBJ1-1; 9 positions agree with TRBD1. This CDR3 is CASSLGGQGNTEAFF. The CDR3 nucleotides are TGCGCCAGCAGCTTGGGGGGACAGGGGAACACTGAAGCTTTCTTT.